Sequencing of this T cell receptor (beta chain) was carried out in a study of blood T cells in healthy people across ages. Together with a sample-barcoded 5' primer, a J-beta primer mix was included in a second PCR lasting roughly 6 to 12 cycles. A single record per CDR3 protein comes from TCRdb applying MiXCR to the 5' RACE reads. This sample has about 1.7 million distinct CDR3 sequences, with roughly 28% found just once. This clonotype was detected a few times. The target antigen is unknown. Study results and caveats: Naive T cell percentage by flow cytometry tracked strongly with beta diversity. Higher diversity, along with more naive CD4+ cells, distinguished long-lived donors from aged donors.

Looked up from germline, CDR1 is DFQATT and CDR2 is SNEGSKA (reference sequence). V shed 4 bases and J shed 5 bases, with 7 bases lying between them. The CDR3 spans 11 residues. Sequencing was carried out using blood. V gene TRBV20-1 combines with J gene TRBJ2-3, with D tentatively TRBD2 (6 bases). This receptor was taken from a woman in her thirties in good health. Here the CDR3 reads CSATGRDTQYF. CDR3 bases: TGCAGTGCTACCGGGAGAGATACGCAGTATTTT.